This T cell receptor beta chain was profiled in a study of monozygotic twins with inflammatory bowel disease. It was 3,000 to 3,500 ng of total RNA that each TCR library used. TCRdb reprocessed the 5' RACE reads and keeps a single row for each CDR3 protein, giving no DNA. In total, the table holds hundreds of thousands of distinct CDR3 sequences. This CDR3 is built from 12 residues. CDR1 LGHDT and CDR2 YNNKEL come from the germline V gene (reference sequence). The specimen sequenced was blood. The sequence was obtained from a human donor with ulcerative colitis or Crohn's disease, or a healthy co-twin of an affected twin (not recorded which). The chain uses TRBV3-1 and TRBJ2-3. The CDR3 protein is CASSQVGDTQYF.